One sample yielded the 6 T cell receptor beta chains listed below, sequenced in a study of blood T cell repertoires in COVID-19. Generated by immunoSEQ multiplex PCR, the TCRdb table keeps only in-frame clones and is missing some. The data show approximately 290,000 clones, about 85% seen once. The sequencing input was peripheral blood. The receptors were gathered from a human donor with COVID-19, enrolled during active disease. The donor label of this sample is uncertain.

The CDR3 loop is CASSPRLAGEETQYF. CDR3 DNA: TGCGCCAGCAGCCCCCGACTAGCGGGAGAAGAGACCCAGTACTTC. The chain couples TRBV5-1 to TRBJ2-5, with 12 positions matching TRBD2. There are 15 residues in the CDR3. V shed 4 bases and J 3 bases; nucleotides not matched to a gene: 4. Per the germline V gene, CDR1 is SGHRS and CDR2 is YFSETQ.

The CDR3: CASSLAGADTQYF. The CDR3 DNA reads TGTGCCAGCAGCTTAGCCGGGGCAGATACGCAGTATTTT. V gene TRBV7-2 combines with J gene TRBJ2-3, with a possible D match to TRBD2 (5 bases). The CDR3 totals 13 residues. Germline V gives CDR1 SGHTA, CDR2 FQGNSA. Trimming removed 0 bases at V and 4 bases at J, with 5 bases between.

The rearrangement uses TRBV7-2 and TRBJ1-1, with D hard to call. The CDR3 covers 14 residues. Germline CDR1 reads SGHTA; CDR2 reads FQGNSA. The germline V and J ends were trimmed by 3 bases and 3 bases, with 11 bases remaining between them. The CDR3 nucleotides are TGTGCCAGCAGCTTCCCCGGGAGTGACACTGAAGCTTTCTTT. This encodes CASSFPGSDTEAFF.

The chain links TRBV11-2 to TRBJ1-4; weak D call: TRBD1 (6 bases). The V end lost 1 base, the J end lost 8 bases, and 20 bases lay between the germline ends. This CDR3 region has 17 residues. CDR1 and CDR2 from the germline V gene are SGHAT and FQNNGV. CDR3 region: CASSLVAGDALGEKLFF. The CDR3 nucleotides read TGTGCCAGCAGCTTAGTTGCAGGGGACGCCTTGGGGGAAAAACTGTTTTTT.

The chain has TRBV28 and TRBJ1-2; D is unclear. This CDR3 contains 14 residues. Per germline, CDR1 MDHEN and CDR2 SYDVKM. Trimming removed 5 bases at V and 5 bases at J, with 15 bases between. The CDR3 bases are TGTGCCAGCAGTCTTTCTCCGGGTATTTATGGCTACACCTTC. Encoded protein: CASSLSPGIYGYTF.

CDR3 sequence (DNA): TGTGCCTGGAAGGGTGGGGCAGGGGGCTACGTAACCGGGGAGCTGTTTTTT. Translating it yields CAWKGGAGGYVTGELFF. The V and J genes are TRBV30 and TRBJ2-2; 8 positions agree with TRBD1. V trimming: 4 bases; J trimming: 5 bases; junction bases outside the gene matches: 15. The CDR3 runs to 17 residues. The germline V gene has CDR1 GTSNPN and CDR2 SVGIG (reference sequence).